One sample yielded the 20 T cell receptor beta chains listed below, sequenced in a study of blood T cells in healthy people across ages. A second PCR of about 7 to 12 cycles used a sample-barcoded 5' primer and a J-beta primer mix. TCRdb independently ran MiXCR on the 5' RACE reads; one entry per CDR3 protein. Of 1.5 million to 2 million distinct CDR3 sequences listed, about 50% are singletons. The sample comprised blood. These receptors were obtained from a woman aged 40 to 50 in good health.

This clonotype has more than one count but fewer than ten. The chain carries TRBV29-1 and TRBJ2-7; no definite D call. Germline V gene sequence: CDR1 SQVTM, CDR2 ANQGSEA. The CDR3 runs 12 residues. V lost 4 bases, J lost 2 bases, and 9 bases lay in between. This CDR3 is CSVGIGPYEQYF. Here the CDR3 DNA reads TGCAGCGTTGGAATTGGACCCTACGAGCAGTACTTC.

The V call is TRBV4-3, the J call TRBJ2-3; the match to TRBD2 covers 12 bases. Germline V gives CDR1 LGHNA, CDR2 YSLEER. The ends lost 0 bases at V and 2 bases at J; junction bases unmatched: 6. The CDR3 has 18 residues. The CDR3 nucleotides read TGCGCCAGCAGCCAAGATCTAGCGGGGGGGCCGTACACAGATACGCAGTATTTT. Its protein product is CASSQDLAGGPYTDTQYF.

This clonotype was detected only a few times. CDR3 region: CASSLSQAHNEQFF. In DNA form, the CDR3 reads TGTGCCAGCAGTTTGAGTCAGGCTCACAATGAGCAGTTCTTC. The chain is built from TRBV12-3 or TRBV12-4 and TRBJ2-1; the D is unclear. V dropped 3 bases and J dropped 5 bases, with 11 bases sitting between them. CDR3 length equals 14 residues.

This sequence joins TRBV20-1 and TRBJ2-1; D gene ambiguous. Trimming took 6 bases from V and 2 from J, leaving 20 bases between them. Per germline, CDR1 DFQATT and CDR2 SNEGSKA (reference sequence). This CDR3 has 16 amino acids. CDR3 region: CSATDPRWQPYNEQFF. DNA of the CDR3: TGCAGTGCCACCGACCCCCGCTGGCAGCCCTACAATGAGCAGTTCTTC.

The chain joins TRBV11-1 to TRBJ2-5, with TRBD1 identical over 10 bases. This CDR3 has 15 amino acids. V lost 8 bases, J lost 4 bases, and 10 bases stayed unmatched. Germline CDR1 SGHAT, CDR2 FQDESV (reference sequence). The CDR3 loop is CASGRQGAPGETQYF. In DNA form, the CDR3 reads TGTGCCAGCGGAAGACAGGGGGCGCCCGGAGAGACCCAGTACTTC.

This clonotype has only a few counts. The chain combines TRBV15 with TRBJ2-5; 10 bases are shared with TRBD1. V dropped 9 bases and J dropped 2; count of bases not matched to a gene: 12. Germline V gene lookup returns CDR1 LNHNV and CDR2 YYDKDF (reference sequence). This CDR3 contains 16 residues. The CDR3 reads CATRPGGQGPQETQYF. Written as DNA, the CDR3 is TGTGCCACAAGACCCGGGGGACAGGGGCCTCAAGAGACCCAGTACTTC. Full variable domain (outside the CDR3, taken from reference TRBV15 and TRBJ2-5): DAMVIQNPRYQVTQFGKPVTLSCSQTLNHNVMYWYQQKSSQAPKLLFHYYDKDFNNEADTPDNFQSRRPNTSFCFLDIRSPGLGDTAMYLCATRPGGQGPQETQYFGPGTRLLVL.

This chain connects TRBV28 to TRBJ2-3, with D maybe TRBD2 (6 bases). The CDR3 runs 15 residues. Germline CDR1 reads MDHEN; CDR2 reads SYDVKM. V was trimmed by 6 bases and J by 4 bases, leaving 17 bases between them. In nucleotides, the CDR3 is TGTGCCAGCAGCTCACCCGCCCCGGGGGCAGATACGCAGTATTTT. This codes for CASSSPAPGADTQYF.

This clonotype was counted between two and nine times. V and J are TRBV4-3 and TRBJ2-3; 10 bases are shared with TRBD1. Trimming took 5 bases from V and 4 from J; bases not matched to a gene: 6. CDR1 and CDR2 from the germline V gene are LGHNA and YSLEER. The CDR3 extends over 15 amino acids. CDR3 in amino acids: CASSSGQGLADTQYF. CDR3 sequence (DNA): TGCGCCAGCAGCTCGGGACAGGGGTTAGCAGATACGCAGTATTTT.

The rearrangement joins TRBV4-3 to TRBJ1-6, with 8 nucleotides matching TRBD1. Trimming took 3 bases from V and 9 from J; bases not matched to a gene: 10. The CDR3 runs 16 residues. CDR1 LGHNA and CDR2 YSLEER come from the germline V gene. The CDR3 DNA is TGCGCCAGCAGCCAGAGGCGAGACAGGGGTGGTTCACCCCTCCACTTT. Encoded protein: CASSQRRDRGGSPLHF.

The gene calls are TRBV7-8 and TRBJ2-7; D unclear. The V gene's germline CDR1 is SGHVS and CDR2 FQNEAQ. The CDR3 is 13 residues long. The V end lost 5 bases, the J end lost 4 bases, and 12 bases lay between the germline ends. The CDR3 spells CASSQHPAYEQYF. The CDR3 DNA follows: TGTGCCAGCAGCCAGCACCCAGCTTACGAGCAGTACTTC.

V and J are TRBV7-2 and TRBJ2-1; D may be TRBD2 (5 bases). The CDR3 covers 15 residues. Trimming removed 4 bases from V and 5 bases from J, with 15 bases in between. Germline V lookup: CDR1 SGHTA, CDR2 FQGNSA. CDR3: CASSSITGRDNEQFF. Written as DNA, the CDR3 is TGTGCCAGCAGCTCCATAACCGGGCGGGACAATGAGCAGTTCTTC.

V gene TRBV6-6 combines with J gene TRBJ2-7, with 10 bases that match TRBD2. Germline V gives CDR1 MNHNY, CDR2 SVGAGI (reference sequence). The V gene end was trimmed by 0 bases and the J gene end by 2 bases; junction bases not matched to a gene: 4. The CDR3 consists of 16 residues. The CDR3 DNA reads as TGTGCCAGCAGTTACTCGACTAGCGGGCAAACCTACGAGCAGTACTTC. It encodes CASSYSTSGQTYEQYF.

This sequence joins TRBV7-2 and TRBJ2-3, with TRBD2 matching 8 bases. The CDR3 is 16 amino acids. J lost 2 bases, V lost 8 bases, and 12 bases had no gene match. The germline gives CDR1 SGHTA, CDR2 FQGNSA. Written as DNA, the CDR3 is TGTGCCAGCCATCGGTGGGCGGGGGGCCCCACAGATACGCAGTATTTT. Amino acid sequence: CASHRWAGGPTDTQYF. The variable domain in full, completed from reference TRBV7-2 and TRBJ2-3, reads GAGVSQSPSNKVTEKGKDVELRCDPISGHTALYWYRQSLGQGLEFLIYFQGNSAPDKSGLPSDRFSAERTGGSVSTLTIQRTQQEDSAVYLCASHRWAGGPTDTQYFGPGTRLTVL.

This clonotype turned up a few times. The rearrangement joins TRBV20-1 to TRBJ2-3, with D perhaps TRBD2 (6 bases). From germline, CDR1 is DFQATT and CDR2 SNEGSKA (reference sequence). This CDR3 is built from 15 residues. Between the trimmed V and J ends, which lost 4 bases and 2 bases, there was a span of 16 bases. The CDR3 nucleotides are TGCAGTGCTACCCGAGGAGGGGCGTACACAGATACGCAGTATTTT. This codes for CSATRGGAYTDTQYF.

The chain carries TRBV6-5 and TRBJ2-5; 7 bases align to TRBD1. Germline V gives CDR1 MNHEY, CDR2 SVGAGI. The CDR3 consists of 16 residues. V shed 5 bases, J shed 6 bases, and the junction held 15 bases outside the gene matches. DNA for the CDR3: TGTGCCAGCAGTCCCCCAGGGGGTGGTGGAGGAAAGACCCAGTACTTC. This sequence encodes CASSPPGGGGGKTQYF.

This clonotype appeared once. The chain joins TRBV7-3 to TRBJ2-3, with D possibly being TRBD2 (9 bases). The CDR3 is 16 amino acids. The V and J ends lost 5 bases and 1 base respectively, with 16 bases between them. Germline CDR1 and CDR2: SGHTA and FQGTGA. This CDR3 reads CASSQGAGGRTDTQYF. In nucleotides, the CDR3 is TGTGCCAGCAGCCAGGGGGCGGGGGGGCGCACAGATACGCAGTATTTT.

This clonotype is a singleton in its sample. The chain has TRBV12-3 or TRBV12-4 and TRBJ2-1, with D hard to call. This CDR3 is 15 amino acids long. Trimming took 7 bases from V and 3 from J, leaving 16 bases between them. The DNA for the CDR3 is TGTGCCAGCATCCCGGAGCCCCTCAGCTACAATGAGCAGTTCTTC. It is translated as CASIPEPLSYNEQFF.

J is TRBJ2-1 and V is TRBV7-3, with TRBD2 as a possible D gene (6 bases). Germline-derived CDR1 and CDR2 are SGHTA and FQGTGA. The CDR3 extends over 12 amino acids. Trimming cost V 1 base and J 10 bases, with 8 bases left between them. The CDR3 nucleotides are TGTGCCAGCAGCTTAATGGCGGGGGAGCAGTTCTTC. Its protein product is CASSLMAGEQFF.

This clonotype was observed at least ten times. This chain joins TRBV5-1 and TRBJ2-5; D is ambiguous. Germline CDR1 is SGHRS and CDR2 is YFSETQ. Deletions cut 2 bases from V and 3 bases from J, with 5 bases between. CDR3 length equals 12 residues. The DNA for the CDR3 is TGCGCCAGCAGCTTCCCAGAAGAGACCCAGTACTTC. Amino acids: CASSFPEETQYF.

The V call is TRBV4-3, the J call TRBJ2-5, with 11 bases identical to TRBD2. J gave up 1 base and V 0 bases, and 1 base lay outside the gene matches. CDR3 length: 16 residues. CDR1 LGHNA and CDR2 YSLEER come from the germline V gene. CDR3 in amino acids: CASSQETSGVQETQYF. The CDR3 DNA is TGCGCCAGCAGCCAAGAGACTAGCGGGGTCCAAGAGACCCAGTACTTC.